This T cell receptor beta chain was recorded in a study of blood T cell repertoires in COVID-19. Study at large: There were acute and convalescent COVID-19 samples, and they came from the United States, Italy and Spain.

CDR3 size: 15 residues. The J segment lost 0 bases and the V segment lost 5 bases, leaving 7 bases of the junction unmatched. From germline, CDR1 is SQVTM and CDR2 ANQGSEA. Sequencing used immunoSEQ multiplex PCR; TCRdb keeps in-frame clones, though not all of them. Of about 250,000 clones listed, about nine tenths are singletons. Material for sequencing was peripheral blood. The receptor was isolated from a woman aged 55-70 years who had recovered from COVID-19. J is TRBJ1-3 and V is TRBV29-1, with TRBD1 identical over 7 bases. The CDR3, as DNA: TGCAGCGTTTGGGACAGTTTTGGCTCTGGAAACACCATATATTTT. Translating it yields CSVWDSFGSGNTIYF.